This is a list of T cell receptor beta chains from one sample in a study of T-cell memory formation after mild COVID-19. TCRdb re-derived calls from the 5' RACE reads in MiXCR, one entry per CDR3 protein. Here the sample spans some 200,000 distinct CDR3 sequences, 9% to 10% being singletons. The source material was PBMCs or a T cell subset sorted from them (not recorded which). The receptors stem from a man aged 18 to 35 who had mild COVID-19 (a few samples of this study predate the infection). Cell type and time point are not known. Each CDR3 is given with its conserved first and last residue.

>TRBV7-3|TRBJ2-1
CASSSSGGLYNEQFF
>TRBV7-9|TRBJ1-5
CASSLALSNQPQHF
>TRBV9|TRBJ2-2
CASSVEAGGRYTGELFF
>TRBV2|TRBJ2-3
CASSVMGPADTQYF
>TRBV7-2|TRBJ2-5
CASSPQGGRETQYF
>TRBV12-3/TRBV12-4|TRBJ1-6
CASSAYMEDNSPLHF
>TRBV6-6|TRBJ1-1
CASSYNAGKHTEAFF
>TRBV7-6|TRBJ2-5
CASSLLDRGRETQYF
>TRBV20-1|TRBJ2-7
CSATAGTALYEQYF
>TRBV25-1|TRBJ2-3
CASSELAGGTDTQYF
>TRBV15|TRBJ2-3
CATSRDSWQGRTDTQYF
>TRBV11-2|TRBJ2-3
CASSLAYLDTQYF
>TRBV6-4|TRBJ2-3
CASSDSSSTDTQYF
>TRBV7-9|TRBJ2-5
CASSRGHAETQYF
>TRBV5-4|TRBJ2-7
CASSTRGEQYF
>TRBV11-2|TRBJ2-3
CASSLQPSGGTDTQYF
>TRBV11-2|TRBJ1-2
CASSFRDGYTF
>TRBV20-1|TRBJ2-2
CSASFTTGGPHGELFF
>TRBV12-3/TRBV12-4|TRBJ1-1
CASGPQFPWNTEAFF
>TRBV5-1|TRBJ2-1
CASSKGLAGGYEQFF
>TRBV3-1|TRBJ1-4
CASSQSQGAEKLFF
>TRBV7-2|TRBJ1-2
CASSPAGGYGYTF
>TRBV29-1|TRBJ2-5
CSVKSRDRGETQYF
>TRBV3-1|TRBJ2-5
CASSQVAGQETQYF
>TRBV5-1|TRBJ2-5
CASRLAGGQETQYF
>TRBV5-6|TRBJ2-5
CASSFREQIQETQYF
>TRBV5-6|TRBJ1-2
CASSLTAKLYGYTF
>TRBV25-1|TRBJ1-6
CASSEIGTGYNSPLHF
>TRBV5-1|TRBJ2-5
CASSLVPEETQYF
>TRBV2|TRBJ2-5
CASRWDRVQETQYF
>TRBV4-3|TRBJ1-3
CASSQDNAGFTGNTIYF
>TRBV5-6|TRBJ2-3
CASSSDRGAQYF
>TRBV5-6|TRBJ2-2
CASSATSAGELFF
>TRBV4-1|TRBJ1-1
CASTGRLISKAFF
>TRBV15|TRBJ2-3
CATSRDVPGGGTDTQYF
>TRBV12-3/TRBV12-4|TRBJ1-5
CASSPRTGGDQPQHF
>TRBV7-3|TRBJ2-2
CASSLIAWGPGELFF
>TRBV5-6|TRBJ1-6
CASSLRGLNSPLHF
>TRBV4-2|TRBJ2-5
CASSESARGETQYF
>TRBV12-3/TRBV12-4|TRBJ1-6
CASSPQEGGTLHF
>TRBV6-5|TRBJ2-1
CASSHGTGVGEQFF
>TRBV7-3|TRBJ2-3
CASGAPQSDTQYF
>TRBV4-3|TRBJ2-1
CASSIAATYNEQFF
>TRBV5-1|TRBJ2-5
CASSFQTGEETQYF
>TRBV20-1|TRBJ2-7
CSARDFDRGGTYEQYF
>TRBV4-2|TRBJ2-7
CASSPASGTGRTYEQYF
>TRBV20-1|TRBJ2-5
CSAIAGRETQYF
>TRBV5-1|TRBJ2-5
CASSARDNQETQYF
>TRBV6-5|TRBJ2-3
CASSYSILGGAMDTQYF
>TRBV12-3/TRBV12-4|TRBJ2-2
CASGRGVAGELFF
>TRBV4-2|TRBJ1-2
CASSQDLGRTQGRYGYTF
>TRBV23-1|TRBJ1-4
CASTCSRSFF
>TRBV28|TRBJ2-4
CASSSMTGPKNIQYF
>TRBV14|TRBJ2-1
CASSRLAGLFNEQFF